This T cell receptor (beta chain) was sequenced during a study of shared clonotypes between healthy human individuals (dated by TCRdb to the early 2020s). A note on the overall study: The cohort comprised a couple of women and three men aged 18 to 49 years. Per donor, three plates each were used for CD4 naive and CD4 memory, two for CD8 naive, and one for CD8 memory. Different laboratories and diverse techniques were used to prepare libraries and sequence TCR repertoires, to increase sequencing depth and limit assay-specific biases. The study deeply sequenced blood TCR repertoires of about 5 healthy adults to estimate repertoire size and the extent of clonotype sharing between individuals. Each donor's leukapheresis produced roughly between roughly 0.85 and 9.5 billion PBMCs. Broad study findings and their caveats: Rarefaction of sorted-subset datasets indicated incomplete sequencing despite the large sequencing depth. Compared with non-shared clonotypes, the clonotypes found in all four sorted-subset donors had higher generation probabilities. Because the study included a small number of donors, the genetic and exposure-history diversity represented was limited. Sampling was restricted to blood, and TCR repertoires in tissues likely differ from the TCR repertoires found in blood. Based on pairwise subsampling, the degree of clonotype sharing among donors was expected to be affected by sequencing depth. When a handful of donors were compared, the shared fraction of clonotypes was around 4.6% for naive CD4, 3% to 4% for naive CD8, 2.3% for memory CD4, and around 0.4% for memory CD8. Larger estimated clonotype richness was generally found for naive subsets than for memory subsets.

In the case of this clone: There is no known antigen for this receptor. The record has no base qualities; no much larger clone is one base away.

The donors were healthy, HIV-negative adults who had no recently reported acute infections or vaccinations. Every donor was a Caucasian adult living in Nashville, Tennessee, USA. CD4+ T cells were enriched by magnetic negative selection; naive cells were then positively selected on CD45RA, and the negative fraction formed the memory subset. Blood was collected by leukapheresis, and PBMCs were isolated by Ficoll-Histopaque density gradient centrifugation and then cryopreserved in liquid nitrogen vapor phase. Analytical flow cytometry was used to check the purity and quantity of every magnetically sorted T cell population. Genomic DNA was isolated from every sorted fraction and measured by UV absorbance on a Nanodrop 2000c. Trimming removed 1 base from V and 0 bases from J, leaving 7 bases between the germline ends. The CDR3 holds 14 amino acids from the cysteine to the phenylalanine. Solely the CDR3 DNA is kept, with 42 bases framed from the first base. Taken from the germline V gene, the CDR1 and CDR2 loops are SGHRS and YFSETQ.

Using the deep immunoSEQ assay, TCR CDR3 regions were amplified from genomic DNA by multiplex PCR. Genomic DNA extracted from each cell subset was distributed evenly over all wells of several immunoSEQ 96-well plates, and each plate served as one replicate. Each replicate PCR for sorted subsets received about 210 ng genomic DNA, equal to about 29,000 T cell genomes. Purified libraries were measured with a Qubit 3.0 fluorometer, size-checked on a Bioanalyzer 2100, and measured again with the KAPA Library Quantification kit. Each immunoSEQ 96-well plate was sequenced on its own single-read 150-cycle Illumina NextSeq 550 flow cell. Processing in the source paper ran as follows. Because only junctional sequences without quality scores were contained in the immunoSEQ output, filtering matching that applied to full-length reads could not be performed. To assign V/J genes and CDR3, sequences were annotated against IMGT germline references using PyIR, a Python wrapper for IgBLAST v1.9. Any read was removed if the V/J assignment was weak (E-value above 1e-6), the CDR3 was missing, or the read contained stop codons, out-of-frame junctions, or ambiguous translated residues. A V3J clonotype was defined by an identical inferred V gene, J gene, and CDR3 amino acid sequence. To compute the percentage overlap between repertoires, the number of shared unique clonotypes was divided by the size of the smaller repertoire. RTK rarefaction, the Chao1 estimator, and Recon v2.1 estimates of unobserved clonotypes were used to assess repertoire richness. For all TCRbeta clonotypes obtained by the gDNA method from four donors, generation probabilities were computed with OLGA. What TCRdb holds here is the immuneACCESS table cut down to in-frame rearrangements. Part of the clones is not present; checked against another copy, under half of the missing clones reflect an unresolved V gene, and the others are unexplained. V, J and clone size are taken as reported in that table, and D and trimming were inferred from the DNA itself. Within this sample are some 550,000 clones, with approximately 97% of them counted one time only. The leading ten clones occupy around 0.06% of the sample.

The sample was naive CD4+ T cells sorted from blood. The intended sense of this specimen's cell subset or site label: CD45RA+ positively selected. This clonotype originated in a woman between 25 and 40 years old in good health. The V and J segments used are TRBV5-1 and TRBJ1-1, with no D gene named confidently. CDR3 reads: CASSLSSLNTEAFF. The bases are TGCGCCAGCAGCTTGTCCAGCCTGAACACTGAAGCTTTCTTT.